The 27 T cell receptor beta chains presented below share a single source sample, sequenced in a study of tumor-infiltrating lymphocytes in primary liver carcinoma. Priming with a constant-region primer yielded TCR beta cDNA from 400 to 550 ng total RNA. Sequencing libraries for TCR beta derived from three nested multiplex PCR rounds that used slightly modified ARM-PCR. PCR rounds one and two used TRBV1-TRBV30 forward primers with a C-beta reverse primer for around 11 cycles each. One entry per CDR3 protein, called by TCRdb with MiXCR from the multiplex PCR reads. The data contain 250,000 to 350,000 distinct CDR3 sequences, 50% to 75% of them singletons. The researchers obtained blood RNA from unsorted whole blood and also extracted germline DNA. Sequenced sample: peripheral blood. These receptors were taken from a woman aged 30 to 39 with primary liver carcinoma and hepatitis B virus infection.

Sample share makes this clonotype medium-sized. This rearrangement joins TRBV29-1 to TRBJ2-1, with 10 bases aligning to TRBD1. J gave up 4 bases and V 2 bases, and 5 bases lay outside the gene matches. Germline loops: CDR1 SQVTM, CDR2 ANQGSEA. The CDR3 totals 15 residues. CDR3 coding DNA: TGCAGCGTTGAACAGAGGGACAGGGGATACAATGAGCAGTTCTTC. Its translation is CSVEQRDRGYNEQFF.

With regard to this clonotype: A much bigger clone sits one base away, suggesting this may be a read error. The V and J genes are TRBV6-2 or TRBV6-3 and TRBJ2-1; possible D gene TRBD2, 6 bases. Germline CDR1 MNHEY, CDR2 SVGEGT. V shed 8 bases and J shed 2 bases, with 10 bases lying between them. This CDR3 comprises 13 residues. The CDR3 sequence is CASSTSTYNEQFF. DNA of the CDR3: TGTGCCAGCTCTACTAGCACCTACAATGAGCAGTTCTTC.

This clonotype was recorded at least ten times. The chain joins TRBV6-5 to TRBJ1-3; D is perhaps TRBD1 (5 bases). V shed 10 bases and J shed 2 bases, with 15 bases lying between them. The CDR3 spans 14 residues. Germline CDR1 is MNHEY and CDR2 is SVGAGI. The CDR3 nucleotides are TGTGCCACTAGAACGGGGGAAGCTGGAAACACCATATATTTT. This sequence encodes CATRTGEAGNTIYF.

Of note for this clonotype: This may be a read error: a much more frequent sequence differs by one nucleotide. The chain is built from TRBV5-6 and TRBJ2-7; D could derive from TRBD1 or TRBD2 (5 bases each). CDR3 length equals 17 residues. V was pared by 3 bases and J by 0 bases, with 19 bases between. In germline, CDR1 is SGHDT, CDR2 YYEEEE. The CDR3 sequence is CASSSPGRGFNSYEQYF. The CDR3 DNA reads TGTGCCAGCAGCTCTCCGGGACGCGGATTCAACTCCTACGAGCAGTACTTC.

This clonotype was detected many times. V and J are TRBV6-2 or TRBV6-3 and TRBJ2-2, with D unclear. V was cut by 4 bases and J by 5 bases, with 14 bases left in between. CDR1 and CDR2 (germline): MNHEY, SVGEGT. This CDR3 has 15 amino acids. The CDR3 loop reads CASSSYGSGTGELFF. DNA of the CDR3: TGTGCCAGCAGTTCCTACGGGTCAGGTACCGGGGAGCTGTTTTTT.

This clonotype has a count of ten or more. The rearrangement links TRBV12-3 or TRBV12-4 to TRBJ1-4; no reliable D call. The V gene lost 3 bases and the J gene lost 0 bases, with 2 bases spanning the gap. The CDR3 totals 13 residues. CDR3: CASSLSTNEKLFF. Written as DNA, the CDR3 is TGTGCCAGCAGTTTGTCAACTAATGAAAAACTGTTTTTT.

In the case of this clonotype: Germline and junction disagree at one end, which may indicate a read error. The chain uses TRBV11-2 and TRBJ2-7; D gene ambiguous. The CDR3 runs to 12 residues. The germline V gene has CDR1 SGHAT and CDR2 FQNNGV. This CDR3 reads CASSWTLYEQCF. The CDR3 bases are TGTGCCAGCAGCTGGACGCTCTACGAGCAGTGTTTC.

Remarks on this clonotype: This sequence may be a read error, since a much larger clone differs from it by one base. This chain connects TRBV29-1 to TRBJ2-7, with 8 bases identical to TRBD2. The CDR3 spans 13 residues. Germline V lookup: CDR1 SQVTM, CDR2 ANQGSEA. The CDR3 coding sequence is TGCAACGTTGTTTCCAGCGGGAGCTACGAGCAGTACTTC. Translation: CNVVSSGSYEQYF.

There are many counts of this clonotype. The chain recombines TRBV29-1 with TRBJ2-3, with D tentatively TRBD2 (5 bases). Germline V gives CDR1 SQVTM, CDR2 ANQGSEA. The CDR3 length is 14 residues. V was clipped by 0 bases and J by 6 bases, with 13 bases between them. The CDR3 reads CSVEDRGLVDTQYF. Here the CDR3 DNA reads TGCAGCGTTGAAGATCGCGGGTTGGTGGATACGCAGTATTTT.

The genes are TRBV6-6 and TRBJ2-5; TRBD1 or TRBD2 may be the D gene (5 bases each). Trimming took 2 bases from V and 5 from J, leaving 21 bases between them. The germline gives CDR1 MNHNY, CDR2 SVGAGI (reference sequence). The CDR3 is 17 amino acids. The CDR3 here is CASSYRPGTPWLETQYF. The CDR3 DNA reads as TGTGCCAGCAGTTACCGACCCGGGACCCCCTGGTTGGAGACCCAGTACTTC.

The chain has TRBV6-1 and TRBJ2-3, with 8 nucleotides matching TRBD2. This CDR3 has 16 amino acids. Germline V lookup: CDR1 MNHNS, CDR2 SASEGT. V shed 6 bases, J shed 7 bases, and the junction held 15 bases outside the gene matches. In nucleotides, the CDR3 is TGTGCCAGCAGAGAGCGGACTAGCACCGAATATAATACGCAGTATTTT. It codes for CASRERTSTEYNTQYF.

Of note for this clonotype: Germline is not matched at one junction end, which may reflect a read error. This rearrangement joins TRBV6-5 to TRBJ1-1; 7 nucleotides line up with TRBD1. The CDR3 runs to 14 residues. The germline gives CDR1 MNHEY, CDR2 SVGAGI. In nucleotides, the CDR3 is TGTACCAGCAGACAGGGACCCATGAACGCTGAAGCTTTCTTT. Translated, it gives CTSRQGPMNAEAFF.

J is TRBJ2-1 and V is TRBV11-2; possible D gene TRBD2, 5 bases. The V and J ends lost 5 bases and 7 bases respectively, with 12 bases between them. CDR1 and CDR2 from the germline V gene are SGHAT and FQNNGV. This CDR3 comprises 13 residues. CDR3 sequence reads: CASSPDFVNEQFF. The CDR3 DNA is TGTGCCAGCAGCCCGGACTTTGTGAATGAGCAGTTCTTC.

V is TRBV30 and J is TRBJ2-3, with D unclear. The CDR3 covers 12 residues. Germline loops: CDR1 GTSNPN, CDR2 SVGIG (reference sequence). Between the trimmed V and J ends, which lost 1 base and 3 bases, there was a span of 5 bases. The CDR3 DNA follows: TGTGCCTGGAGTGGGATTACAGATACGCAGTATTTT. Translated: CAWSGITDTQYF.

This clonotype was observed a handful of times. V is TRBV12-3 or TRBV12-4 and J is TRBJ2-1; 9 bases map to TRBD1. There are 16 residues in the CDR3. V shed 5 bases and J 4 bases; nucleotides not matched to a gene: 9. As DNA, the CDR3 is TGTGCCAGCAGTCCCACAGGGGGCGCATTTTACAATGAGCAGTTCTTC. This encodes CASSPTGGAFYNEQFF.

On this clonotype itself: One end of the junction does not line up with germline, which may come from a read error. V usage is TRBV28 and J usage is TRBJ2-3; D ambiguous. The CDR3 totals 14 residues. Germline V gene data show CDR1 as MDHEN and CDR2 as SYDVKM. The chain's CDR3 is CASSLSGFPDTRYF. CDR3 nucleotide sequence: TGTGCCAGCAGTTTGTCTGGGTTCCCAGATACGCGGTATTTT.

As regards this clonotype: A much larger clone differs by one base, so this may be a read error. V is TRBV6-5 and J is TRBJ1-2; TRBD1 might be the D (6 bases). The CDR3 has 13 residues. Trimming pared 8 bases from V and 2 bases from J, leaving 12 bases between. Germline CDR1 and CDR2: MNHEY and SVGAGI. The CDR3 sequence: CASAADRNYGYTF. CDR3 in DNA: TGTGCCAGCGCGGCCGACAGGAACTATGGCTACACCTTC.

Regarding this clonotype: The junction shows a germline mismatch at one end, possibly a read error. This rearrangement joins TRBV6-1 to TRBJ2-7; D tentatively fits TRBD1 or TRBD2 (5 bases each). The CDR3 extends over 15 amino acids. Germline CDR1 MNHNS, CDR2 SASEGT. In nucleotides, the CDR3 is TGTGCCAGCAGTTACAGCGCCCGGGGCACCTACGAGCAATACTTC. Protein sequence: CASSYSARGTYEQYF.

Regarding this clonotype: One base away lies a much larger clone, so this may be a sequencing read error. The genes are TRBV12-3 or TRBV12-4 and TRBJ2-7, with 10 bases that match TRBD2. This CDR3 is built from 15 residues. V was pared by 7 bases and J by 5 bases, with 11 bases of the junction left unmatched. The CDR3, as DNA: TGTGCCAGCACCCTAGCGGGAGTATCAACGCACGAGCAGTACTTC. Encoded protein: CASTLAGVSTHEQYF.

The chain employs TRBV6-5 and TRBJ1-1; D is perhaps TRBD1 (6 bases). CDR1 and CDR2 (germline): MNHEY, SVGAGI. V lost 4 bases, J lost 6 bases, and 12 bases lay in between. This CDR3 has 13 residues. The CDR3 reads CASSFQGTAEAFF. For the CDR3, the DNA is TGTGCCAGCAGTTTTCAGGGGACCGCTGAAGCTTTCTTT.

DNA of the CDR3: TGTGCCAGCGGACAGGGTACCTCCCTCCACTTT. It is translated as CASGQGTSLHF. This chain joins TRBV28 and TRBJ1-6; 8 bases are shared with TRBD1. V gave up 8 bases and J gave up 14 bases; unmatched junction bases: 5. CDR3 length equals 11 residues. Germline V gives CDR1 MDHEN, CDR2 SYDVKM. Based on the CDR3 plus reference TRBV28 and TRBJ1-6, the full variable domain is DVKVTQSSRYLVKRTGEKVFLECVQDMDHENMFWYRQDPGLGLRLIYFSYDVKMKEKGDIPEGYSVSREKKERFSLILESASTNQTSMYLCASGQGTSLHFGNGTRLTVT.

The rearrangement uses TRBV11-2 and TRBJ1-4, with 9 positions matching TRBD1. There are 14 residues in the CDR3. Germline CDR1 is SGHAT and CDR2 is FQNNGV. The V gene end was trimmed by 10 bases and the J gene end by 7 bases; junction bases not matched to a gene: 10. The CDR3: CAKSWTGVGEKLFF. The CDR3 DNA reads as TGTGCCAAGAGCTGGACAGGGGTTGGTGAAAAACTGTTTTTT.

The chain has TRBV10-2 and TRBJ2-2, with TRBD2 as a possible D gene (5 bases). V was shortened by 5 bases and J by 1 base, with 11 bases between the two germline ends. The CDR3 consists of 15 residues. Germline V CDR1 and CDR2: WSHSY, SAAADI. This CDR3 is CASSNTGRNTGELFF. The CDR3 DNA is TGCGCCAGCAGTAATACGGGAAGGAACACCGGGGAGCTGTTTTTT.

The rearrangement joins TRBV11-2 to TRBJ2-2; the match to TRBD2 covers 8 bases. J gave up 9 bases and V 2 bases, and 8 bases lay outside the gene matches. The V gene's germline CDR1 is SGHAT and CDR2 FQNNGV. The CDR3 spans 15 residues. The CDR3 coding sequence is TGTGCCAGCAGCTTATCACTAGCGGATGTTCGGGAGCTGTTTTTT. It yields the protein CASSLSLADVRELFF.

This clonotype has only one observation. This may arise from a read error, as a much more abundant clone is one base away. CDR3 in amino acids: CASSPRTSGVVTDMQYF. In DNA form, the CDR3 reads TGCGCCAGCAGCCCACGGACTAGCGGGGTTGTCACAGATATGCAGTATTTT. This chain joins TRBV4-3 and TRBJ2-3, with 12 bases matching TRBD2. The germline gives CDR1 LGHNA, CDR2 YSLEER. CDR3 size: 17 residues.

The rearrangement links TRBV4-1 to TRBJ2-7; no clear D gene. The V gene lost 8 bases and the J gene lost 3 bases, with 14 bases spanning the gap. The germline gives CDR1 MGHRA, CDR2 YSYEKL. This CDR3 is built from 13 residues. The CDR3 reads CASAQQNFYEQYF. The CDR3 DNA reads TGCGCCAGCGCTCAACAGAACTTCTACGAGCAGTACTTC.

For this clonotype: Relative to the germline gene, one junction end is altered; a read error may explain this. The chain links TRBV4-3 to TRBJ2-3, with TRBD1 matching over 8 bases. CDR1 LGHNA and CDR2 YSLEER come from the germline V gene. The CDR3 contains 14 residues. As DNA, the CDR3 is TGTGTCAGCAGCGAATCGACAGGGGTAGATACGCAGTATTTT. This sequence encodes CVSSESTGVDTQYF.